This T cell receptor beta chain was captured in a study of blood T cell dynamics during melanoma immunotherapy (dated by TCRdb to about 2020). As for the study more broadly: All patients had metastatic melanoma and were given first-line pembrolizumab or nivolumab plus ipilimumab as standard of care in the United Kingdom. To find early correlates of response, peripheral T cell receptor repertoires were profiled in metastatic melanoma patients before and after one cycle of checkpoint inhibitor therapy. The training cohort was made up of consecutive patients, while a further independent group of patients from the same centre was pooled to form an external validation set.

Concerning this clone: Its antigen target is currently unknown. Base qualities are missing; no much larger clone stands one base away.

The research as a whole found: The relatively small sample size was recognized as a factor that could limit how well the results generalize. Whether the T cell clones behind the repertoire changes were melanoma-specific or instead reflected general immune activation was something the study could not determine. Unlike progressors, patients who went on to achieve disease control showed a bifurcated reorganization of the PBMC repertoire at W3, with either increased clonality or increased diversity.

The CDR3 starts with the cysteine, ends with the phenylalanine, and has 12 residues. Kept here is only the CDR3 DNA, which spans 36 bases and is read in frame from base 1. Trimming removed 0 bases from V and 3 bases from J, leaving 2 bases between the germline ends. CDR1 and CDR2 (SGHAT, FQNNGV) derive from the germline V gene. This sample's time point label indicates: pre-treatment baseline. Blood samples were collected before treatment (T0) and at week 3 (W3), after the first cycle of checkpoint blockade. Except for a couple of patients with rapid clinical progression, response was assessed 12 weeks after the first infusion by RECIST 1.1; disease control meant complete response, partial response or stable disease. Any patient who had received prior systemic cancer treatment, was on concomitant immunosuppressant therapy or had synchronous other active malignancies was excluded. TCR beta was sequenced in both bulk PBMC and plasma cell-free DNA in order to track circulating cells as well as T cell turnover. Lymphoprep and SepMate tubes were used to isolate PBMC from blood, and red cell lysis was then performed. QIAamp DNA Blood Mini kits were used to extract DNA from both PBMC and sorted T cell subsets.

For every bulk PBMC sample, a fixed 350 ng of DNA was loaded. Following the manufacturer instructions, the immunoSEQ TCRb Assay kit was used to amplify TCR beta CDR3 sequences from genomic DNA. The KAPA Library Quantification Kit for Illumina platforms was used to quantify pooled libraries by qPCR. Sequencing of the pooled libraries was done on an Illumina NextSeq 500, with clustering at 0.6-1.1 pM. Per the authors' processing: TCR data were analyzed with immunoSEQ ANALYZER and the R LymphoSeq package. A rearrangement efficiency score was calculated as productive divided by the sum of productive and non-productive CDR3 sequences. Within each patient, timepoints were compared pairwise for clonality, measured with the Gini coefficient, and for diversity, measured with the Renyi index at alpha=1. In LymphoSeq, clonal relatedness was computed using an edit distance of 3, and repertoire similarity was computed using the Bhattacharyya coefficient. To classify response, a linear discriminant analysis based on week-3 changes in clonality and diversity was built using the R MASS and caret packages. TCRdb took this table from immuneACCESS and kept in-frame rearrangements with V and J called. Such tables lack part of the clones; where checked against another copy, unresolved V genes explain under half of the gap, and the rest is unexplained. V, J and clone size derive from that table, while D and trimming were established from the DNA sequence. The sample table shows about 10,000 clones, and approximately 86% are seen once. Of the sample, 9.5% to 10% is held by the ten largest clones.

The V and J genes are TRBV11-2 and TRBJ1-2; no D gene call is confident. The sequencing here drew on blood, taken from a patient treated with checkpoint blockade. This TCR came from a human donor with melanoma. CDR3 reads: CASSLDDYGYTF. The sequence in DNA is TGTGCCAGCAGCTTAGATGACTATGGCTACACCTTC.